These 19 T cell receptor beta chains came from one sample sequenced in a study of CD8 T cells in ankylosing spondylitis. TCRdb analysed the 5' RACE reads with MiXCR anew, one entry per CDR3 protein. The data hold under 130,000 distinct CDR3 sequences, with less than 25% observed a single time. Sequenced material: synovial fluid, either unsorted or a sorted T cell fraction (not recorded which). These receptors came from a male donor with ankylosing spondylitis.

This clonotype has a handful of counts. The chain carries TRBV6-2 or TRBV6-3 and TRBJ2-1; TRBD2 matches at 16 bases. Germline V gene lookup returns CDR1 MNHEY and CDR2 SVGEGT. Germline trimming cut 6 bases from V and 2 bases from J; bases unmatched to any gene: 1. The CDR3 covers 16 residues. Here the CDR3 DNA reads TGTGCCAGCAGGGGGACTAGCGGGAGGGCCTACAATGAGCAGTTCTTC. As protein: CASRGTSGRAYNEQFF.

This chain joins TRBV14 and TRBJ2-2; 8 positions agree with TRBD2. Germline V gene lookup returns CDR1 SGHDN and CDR2 FVKESK. This CDR3 is built from 16 residues. Trimming removed 4 bases from V and 4 bases from J; junction bases left unmatched: 8. The CDR3 nucleotides are TGTGCCAGCAGCCGACGCTCGACTAGCGCCACCGGGGAGCTGTTTTTT. This translates into CASSRRSTSATGELFF.

This clonotype was seen repeatedly, ten times or more. The CDR3: CASSTWGGGGTEAFF. The CDR3 DNA sequence: TGTGCCAGCAGCACATGGGGGGGAGGGGGGACTGAAGCTTTCTTT. The rearrangement uses TRBV7-2 and TRBJ1-1; D is perhaps TRBD1 (6 bases). Germline values: CDR1 SGHTA, CDR2 FQGNSA. This CDR3 comprises 15 residues. Trimming stripped 5 bases from V and 5 bases from J, with 18 bases between.

This clonotype was seen repeatedly, ten times or more. This chain connects TRBV20-1 to TRBJ2-3; D may match TRBD1 or TRBD2 (5 bases each). Germline V lookup: CDR1 DFQATT, CDR2 SNEGSKA (reference sequence). V lost 0 bases and J lost 2, with 15 bases in between. The CDR3 covers 16 residues. Here the CDR3 DNA reads TGCAGTGCTAGAGACCGGGACCGTCTGATCACAGATACGCAGTATTTT. Translating it yields CSARDRDRLITDTQYF.

The chain links TRBV20-1 to TRBJ2-3, with 10 bases that match TRBD1. The ends lost 2 bases at V and 5 bases at J; junction bases unmatched: 7. CDR1 and CDR2 (germline): DFQATT, SNEGSKA (reference sequence). The CDR3 extends over 15 amino acids. This CDR3 is CSARIPGTGEDTQYF. CDR3 sequence (DNA): TGCAGTGCTAGAATTCCAGGGACAGGGGAAGATACGCAGTATTTT.

This clonotype was recorded a few times. The chain joins TRBV3-1 to TRBJ1-3; unclear D gene. The CDR3 has 13 amino acids. CDR1 LGHDT and CDR2 YNNKEL come from the germline V gene (reference sequence). V was trimmed by 3 bases and J by 0 bases, leaving 3 bases between them. CDR3: CASSHHSGNTIYF. The CDR3 DNA reads as TGTGCCAGCAGCCACCACTCTGGAAACACCATATATTTT.

The chain combines TRBV3-1 with TRBJ2-1, with D perhaps TRBD1 (5 bases). The ends were cut back, 1 base at V and 5 bases at J, with 12 bases in the middle. Germline CDR1 reads LGHDT; CDR2 reads YNNKEL (reference sequence). This CDR3 contains 15 residues. Written as DNA, the CDR3 is TGTGCCAGCAGCCAAGGCCCCGGACACAACAATGAGCAGTTCTTC. Amino acid sequence: CASSQGPGHNNEQFF.

At least ten counts were recorded for this clonotype. The DNA for the CDR3 is TGCAGTGCGCAGGACAGCCGCTCTGGGGCCAACGTCCTGACTTTC. Amino acids: CSAQDSRSGANVLTF. The chain couples TRBV20-1 to TRBJ2-6; D possibly corresponds to TRBD1 (6 bases). Trimming took 6 bases from V and 0 from J, leaving 12 bases between them. The CDR3 is 15 amino acids. CDR1 and CDR2 (germline): DFQATT, SNEGSKA (reference sequence).

The CDR3 loop is CASSLKGSNQPQHF. CDR3 coding DNA: TGTGCCAGCAGCTTAAAGGGGTCCAATCAGCCCCAGCATTTT. V usage is TRBV7-2 and J usage is TRBJ1-5; D is perhaps TRBD1 (5 bases). Deletions cut 2 bases from V and 3 bases from J, with 8 bases between. The V gene's germline CDR1 is SGHTA and CDR2 FQGNSA. There are 14 residues in the CDR3.

At least ten counts were recorded for this clonotype. CDR3 sequence reads: CASSRGQQETQYF. CDR3 nucleotides: TGTGCCAGCAGTCGGGGACAGCAAGAGACCCAGTACTTC. J is TRBJ2-5 and V is TRBV12-3 or TRBV12-4; 7 nucleotides agree with TRBD1. The CDR3 has 13 amino acids. J lost 2 bases, V lost 5 bases, and 2 bases had no gene match.

This clonotype was observed a few times. The CDR3 region has the DNA TGCGCCAGCAGCCCCTCAATAGAGCGGGACCTCTCCTACAATGAGCAGTTCTTC. It encodes CASSPSIERDLSYNEQFF. The chain has TRBV4-1 and TRBJ2-1; 7 bases match TRBD2. V lost 4 bases to trimming and J lost 0 bases; unmatched junction nucleotides: 12. Germline loops: CDR1 MGHRA, CDR2 YSYEKL. The CDR3 contains 18 residues.

This rearrangement joins TRBV20-1 to TRBJ1-5; D is possibly TRBD1 (5 bases). CDR3 length: 14 amino acids. V was pared by 6 bases and J by 2 bases, with 14 bases between. Germline assignment: CDR1 DFQATT and CDR2 SNEGSKA (reference sequence). DNA for the CDR3: TGCAGTGCCGGAAAGGGCAGGGGCAATCAGCCCCAGCATTTT. Its protein is CSAGKGRGNQPQHF.

This chain links TRBV20-1 with TRBJ2-1; D might be TRBD2 (6 bases). This CDR3 spans 15 amino acids. Trimming cost V 0 bases and J 4 bases, with 13 bases left between them. The germline V gene has CDR1 DFQATT and CDR2 SNEGSKA (reference sequence). The CDR3 loop is CSARDPSGGYNEQFF. As DNA, the CDR3 is TGCAGTGCTAGAGATCCCTCAGGAGGGTACAATGAGCAGTTCTTC.

This clonotype was seen at least ten times. V gene TRBV7-2 combines with J gene TRBJ1-3; D unclear. There are 13 residues in the CDR3. Trimming removed 2 bases from V and 6 bases from J, with 8 bases in between. Germline CDR1 reads SGHTA; CDR2 reads FQGNSA. Here the CDR3 reads CASSLQESNTIYF. The CDR3 nucleotides are TGTGCCAGCAGCTTACAGGAGTCAAACACCATATATTTT. The whole variable domain, filled in from reference TRBV7-2 and TRBJ1-3, reads GAGVSQSPSNKVTEKGKDVELRCDPISGHTALYWYRQSLGQGLEFLIYFQGNSAPDKSGLPSDRFSAERTGGSVSTLTIQRTQQEDSAVYLCASSLQESNTIYFGEGSWLTVV.

The chain employs TRBV5-1 and TRBJ1-1; 10 nucleotides match TRBD1. Per the germline V gene, CDR1 is SGHRS and CDR2 is YFSETQ. The CDR3 contains 15 residues. V was clipped by 7 bases and J by 4 bases; unmatched bases: 10. CDR3 loop: CASDKTGGYTTEAFF. The CDR3, as DNA: TGCGCCAGCGACAAGACAGGGGGCTATACCACTGAAGCTTTCTTT.

This clonotype was counted only a few times. V is TRBV11-2 and J is TRBJ2-1, with D tentatively TRBD2 (6 bases). The CDR3 has 14 residues. The ends were cut back, 6 bases at V and 7 bases at J, with 16 bases in the middle. Germline loops: CDR1 SGHAT, CDR2 FQNNGV. CDR3 DNA: TGTGCCAGCAGAAGAATGGAGGGCCCAAATGAGCAGTTCTTC. Translated: CASRRMEGPNEQFF.

This sequence joins TRBV20-1 and TRBJ2-3; 8 nucleotides align to TRBD2. This CDR3 is 15 amino acids long. V shed 0 bases, J shed 5 bases, and the junction held 7 bases outside the gene matches. Germline assignment: CDR1 DFQATT and CDR2 SNEGSKA (reference sequence). The CDR3 DNA reads TGCAGTGCTAGAGATTTGAGCGGGAGTAGAGATACGCAGTATTTT. It specifies CSARDLSGSRDTQYF.

In its sample, this clonotype was seen many times. The chain uses TRBV20-1 and TRBJ2-1, with TRBD2 matching over 7 bases. Germline V gives CDR1 DFQATT, CDR2 SNEGSKA (reference sequence). V dropped 1 base and J dropped 9; count of bases not matched to a gene: 3. This CDR3 spans 12 amino acids. The CDR3 region is CSARGVAGEQFF. The DNA of the CDR3 is TGCAGTGCTAGAGGGGTAGCGGGTGAGCAGTTCTTC.

The V gene is TRBV20-1, the J gene TRBJ2-7; D may be TRBD2 (6 bases). Germline V gene lookup returns CDR1 DFQATT and CDR2 SNEGSKA (reference sequence). The CDR3 is 14 residues long. V lost 3 bases, J lost 5 bases, and 17 bases lay in between. The CDR3 region is CSASTGSGLNEQYV. CDR3 nucleotide sequence: TGCAGTGCTAGCACCGGGAGTGGTTTGAACGAGCAGTACGTC.